This T cell receptor beta chain comes out of a study of OX40 agonist ivuxolimab in advanced cancers. The overall study: Of mixed ages from about 23 to 85 and averaging roughly 64 years, the group was roughly 85% male. Partial responses occurred in three patients (one hepatocellular carcinoma, two cutaneous melanoma). Overall study findings and caveats: Relatively little clonal expansion, among the lowest observed, appeared in partial responders at 0.1-3.0 mg/kg.

Profiled with immunoSEQ multiplex PCR; TCRdb holds only in-frame clones, not every one. The sample has tens of thousands of clones, nearly 90% seen once. The CDR3 totals 14 residues. With V trimmed by 5 bases and J by 3 bases, 5 bases remained unmatched. Germline CDR1 reads PRHDT; CDR2 reads FYEKMQ (reference sequence). Points on this clone: Its antigen is as yet unknown.

The receptor was isolated from an adult with an advanced solid tumor such as melanoma, head and neck, liver or kidney cancer. The rearrangement joins TRBV13 to TRBJ2-7, with 9 nucleotides matching TRBD1. Material: CD4+ or CD8+ T cells sorted from blood, obtained in a trial of the OX40 agonist ivuxolimab. The CDR3 DNA reads as TGTGCCAGCAGCCCGGGACAGGGATTCTACGAGCAGTACGTC. The encoded protein is CASSPGQGFYEQYV.